These 30 T cell receptor beta chains share one sample of origin, sequenced in a study of blood T cells in healthy people across ages. Primers used in a second PCR of about 7 to 11 cycles were a sample-barcoded 5' primer and a J-beta primer mix. MiXCR was run by TCRdb on the 5' RACE reads, yielding one entry per CDR3 protein. This table has about 1,600,000 distinct CDR3 sequences, 42% appearing once. Sequenced sample: blood. The receptors derive from a woman under 30 in good health.

The chain joins TRBV7-8 to TRBJ2-1; 7 bases map to TRBD2. From germline, CDR1 is SGHVS and CDR2 FQNEAQ. The CDR3 runs 15 residues. The V and J ends lost 3 bases and 2 bases, in that order; junction bases with no gene match: 4. The CDR3 sequence: CASSFTSETYNEQFF. The CDR3 nucleotides are TGTGCCAGCAGCTTTACTAGCGAAACCTACAATGAGCAGTTCTTC.

The chain carries TRBV2 and TRBJ2-1, with 11 bases aligning to TRBD1. The germline V gene encodes CDR1 SNHLY and CDR2 FYNNEI. The length of the CDR3 is 15 residues. V was pared by 6 bases and J by 2 bases, with 3 bases of the junction left unmatched. Written as DNA, the CDR3 is TGTGCCAGCAGGGGGGACAGGGGGACCTACAATGAGCAGTTCTTC. This codes for CASRGDRGTYNEQFF.

This clonotype was observed a few times. The chain joins TRBV14 to TRBJ1-2; a possible D gene is TRBD1 (5 bases). The CDR3 is 15 amino acids. Trimming removed 5 bases from V and 8 bases from J, with 21 bases in between. The germline V gene has CDR1 SGHDN and CDR2 FVKESK. The CDR3 reads CASSALTYTGVGYTF. CDR3 nucleotide sequence: TGTGCCAGCAGCGCCCTAACCTATACAGGAGTCGGCTACACCTTC.

This clonotype was seen a few times. The V and J genes are TRBV10-3 and TRBJ2-1; no clear D gene. CDR3 length: 14 residues. Germline V gene lookup returns CDR1 ENHRY and CDR2 SYGVKD. V gave up 10 bases and J gave up 1 base, with 14 bases separating them. CDR3 sequence: CATGLSGSYNEQFF. The DNA for the CDR3 is TGTGCCACCGGCTTGAGTGGGTCCTACAATGAGCAGTTCTTC.

This clonotype was detected ten times or more. The V gene is TRBV29-1, the J gene TRBJ2-7; D possibly uses TRBD1 or TRBD2 (5 bases each). V lost 7 bases and J lost 0, with 13 bases in between. There are 13 residues in the CDR3. Germline CDR1 and CDR2: SQVTM and ANQGSEA. CDR3: CSARDGGSYEQYF. The CDR3 DNA follows: TGCAGCGCCCGGGACGGTGGCTCCTACGAGCAGTACTTC.

V gene TRBV10-2 combines with J gene TRBJ2-5; D not certain. The closer fit of TRBJ2-7 to the DNA end suggests the J call may be wrong. The germline gives CDR1 WSHSY, CDR2 SAAADI. The CDR3 contains 14 residues. This chain's CDR3 is CASTLADSPREQYF. The DNA of the CDR3 is TGCGCCAGCACCTTAGCCGATTCCCCCCGCGAGCAGTACTTC.

This rearrangement joins TRBV9 to TRBJ2-1, with D possibly called TRBD1 or TRBD2 (6 bases each). CDR1 is SGDLS, CDR2 YYNGEE, per germline. CDR3 length: 15 residues. Between the trimmed V and J ends, which lost 0 bases and 2 bases, there was a span of 9 bases. The CDR3 region has the DNA TGTGCCAGCAGCGTAGTGGAGGGGGCCTACAATGAGCAGTTCTTC. Translating it yields CASSVVEGAYNEQFF.

The chain is built from TRBV28 and TRBJ2-4; D unresolved. This CDR3 comprises 12 residues. With 3 bases removed from V and 13 bases from J, the gap between germline ends came to 13 bases. CDR1 is MDHEN and CDR2 is SYDVKM in the germline V gene. The CDR3 loop reads CASSFFAKEQYF. The DNA for the CDR3 is TGTGCCAGCAGTTTCTTTGCGAAGGAGCAGTACTTC.

This sequence joins TRBV20-1 and TRBJ2-7; 10 bases are shared with TRBD2. The CDR3 contains 15 residues. V lost 5 bases, J lost 3 bases, and 10 bases stayed unmatched. Looked up from germline, CDR1 is DFQATT and CDR2 is SNEGSKA (reference sequence). The CDR3 spells CSAEPGTSEFYEQYF. For the CDR3, the DNA is TGCAGTGCTGAACCGGGGACTAGCGAATTCTACGAGCAGTACTTC.

The gene calls are TRBV2 and TRBJ2-5; D might be TRBD1 (5 bases). The J call is uncertain, as TRBJ2-7 better fits the DNA end. The length of the CDR3 is 13 residues. Germline V gene lookup returns CDR1 SNHLY and CDR2 FYNNEI. The CDR3 DNA is TGTGCCAGCAGTGTCAGGACATCCGACGAGCAGTACTTC. Its protein product is CASSVRTSDEQYF.

Only one count was recorded for this clonotype. The chain joins TRBV12-3 or TRBV12-4 to TRBJ1-4; D is unclear. Trimming cost V 1 base and J 1 base, with 4 bases left between them. This CDR3 has 14 amino acids. CDR3 in DNA: TGTGCCAGCAGTTTAGGAATAACTAATGAAAAACTGTTTTTT. The encoded protein is CASSLGITNEKLFF.

The table lists this clonotype with many counts. The rearrangement links TRBV9 to TRBJ2-5, with D perhaps TRBD2 (5 bases). The DNA end lines up better with TRBJ2-7; the J call may be wrong. Per germline, CDR1 SGDLS and CDR2 YYNGEE. The CDR3 has 14 amino acids. CDR3 sequence: CASSVGLAGNEQYF. The CDR3 DNA reads as TGTGCCAGCAGCGTAGGGCTAGCCGGGAACGAGCAGTACTTC.

The rearrangement uses TRBV28 and TRBJ1-6; 10 bases agree with TRBD1. The CDR3 consists of 16 residues. CDR1 MDHEN and CDR2 SYDVKM come from the germline V gene. The J segment lost 7 bases and the V segment lost 2 bases, leaving 5 bases of the junction unmatched. The CDR3 region has the DNA TGTGCCAGCAGTTTAGATCGGGACAGGGGAAATTCACCCCTCCACTTT. Translated: CASSLDRDRGNSPLHF.

This chain links TRBV29-1 with TRBJ1-2; 9 bases are shared with TRBD1. Germline CDR1 SQVTM, CDR2 ANQGSEA. V lost 2 bases to trimming and J lost 8 bases; unmatched junction nucleotides: 6. The CDR3 has 13 residues. CDR3: CSVERTGEGGYTF. CDR3 coding DNA: TGCAGCGTTGAACGGACAGGGGAGGGAGGCTACACCTTC.

CDR3 in DNA: TGTGCCACCAGTGACCAGATTAGCACAGATACGCAGTATTTT. Protein sequence: CATSDQISTDTQYF. The chain carries TRBV24-1 and TRBJ2-3; D is unclear. CDR3 length equals 14 residues. The V gene's germline CDR1 is KGHDR and CDR2 SFDVKD. V gave up 4 bases and J gave up 0 bases, with 7 bases separating them.

This clonotype came up many times. The chain couples TRBV27 to TRBJ1-6; TRBD1 might be the D (6 bases). The CDR3 runs 17 residues. CDR1 is MNHEY, CDR2 SMNVEV, per germline (reference sequence). V lost 5 bases and J 5 bases, leaving 19 bases between the germline ends. The CDR3 region is CASSLGAGGTHNSPLHF. CDR3 bases: TGTGCCAGCAGTCTGGGCGCCGGGGGGACACATAATTCACCCCTCCACTTT.

The chain is built from TRBV24-1 and TRBJ1-1; weak D call: TRBD1 (5 bases). The CDR3 loop spans 15 amino acids. CDR1 and CDR2 (germline): KGHDR, SFDVKD. Trimming pared 5 bases from V and 1 base from J, leaving 13 bases between. DNA of the CDR3: TGTGCCACCAGTGGGGCTGGGGCGCCGAACACTGAAGCTTTCTTT. Translation: CATSGAGAPNTEAFF.

Turning to this clonotype: The junction departs from germline at one end; a sequencing error may be responsible. The chain couples TRBV20-1 to TRBJ2-3, with D perhaps assigned TRBD1 or TRBD2 (7 bases each). Per germline, CDR1 DFQATT and CDR2 SNEGSKA (reference sequence). The CDR3 contains 20 residues. As DNA, the CDR3 is TGCAGTGCGATCGGGACTGACGCACCAGGGGGGGTAGGAAAAACAGAGACGCAGTATTTT. It encodes CSAIGTDAPGGVGKTETQYF.

This chain uses TRBV20-1 with TRBJ2-7; D tentatively fits TRBD1 or TRBD2 (5 bases each). This CDR3 has 15 residues. Germline V gene sequence: CDR1 DFQATT, CDR2 SNEGSKA (reference sequence). V was trimmed by 6 bases and J by 0 bases, leaving 18 bases between them. CDR3 sequence reads: CSAEGRDRLSYEQYF. In nucleotides, the CDR3 is TGCAGTGCCGAGGGTCGGGACCGACTCTCCTACGAGCAGTACTTC.

This clonotype was seen a few times. V is TRBV29-1 and J is TRBJ1-5; no clear D gene. V was shortened by 7 bases and J by 1 base, with 11 bases between the two germline ends. The CDR3 loop spans 13 amino acids. Germline CDR1 and CDR2: SQVTM and ANQGSEA. The CDR3 loop reads CSASSGSNQPQHF. The CDR3, as DNA: TGCAGCGCTTCCTCCGGGAGCAATCAGCCCCAGCATTTT.

The V gene is TRBV12-3 or TRBV12-4, the J gene TRBJ2-2; 11 bases agree with TRBD1. The CDR3 length is 16 residues. The V and J ends lost 3 bases and 6 bases, in that order; junction bases with no gene match: 6. CDR3 bases: TGTGCCAGCAGTTTCTCCGGGACAGGGGGGTCCGGGGAGCTGTTTTTT. Its translation: CASSFSGTGGSGELFF.

This clonotype appeared many times. The chain has TRBV4-2 and TRBJ2-7; the D gene is possibly TRBD2 (6 bases). Trimming pared 0 bases from V and 3 bases from J, leaving 6 bases between. In germline, CDR1 is LGHNA, CDR2 YNFKEQ. The CDR3 runs to 13 residues. The CDR3 loop is CASSQETSYEQYF. As DNA, the CDR3 is TGTGCCAGCAGCCAAGAGACTAGCTACGAGCAGTACTTC.

This sequence joins TRBV7-9 and TRBJ1-1; D call uncertain. The CDR3 runs to 14 residues. V lost 3 bases to trimming and J lost 3 bases, with 11 bases between them. Germline CDR1 reads SEHNR; CDR2 reads FQNEAQ (reference sequence). The CDR3 loop is CASSFVTTDTEAFF. CDR3 nucleotides: TGTGCCAGCAGCTTTGTGACAACGGACACTGAAGCTTTCTTT.

The chain couples TRBV5-1 to TRBJ2-4, with no clear D. The tail of the sequence fits TRBJ2-7 better, so the J call may be wrong. Germline V gives CDR1 SGHRS, CDR2 YFSETQ. This CDR3 has 14 amino acids. In DNA form, the CDR3 reads TGCGCCAGCAGCTTGAGTACAGACTCCTACGAGCAGTACTTC. This encodes CASSLSTDSYEQYF.

The gene calls are TRBV20-1 and TRBJ2-5; no definite D call. V lost 4 bases to trimming and J lost 1 base, with 13 bases between them. The germline gives CDR1 DFQATT, CDR2 SNEGSKA (reference sequence). The CDR3 loop spans 14 amino acids. CDR3 region: CSATPAELQETQYF. In nucleotides, the CDR3 is TGCAGTGCTACGCCCGCGGAGCTCCAAGAGACCCAGTACTTC.

The rearrangement joins TRBV20-1 to TRBJ2-1, with D perhaps TRBD2 (5 bases). V was cut by 0 bases and J by 5 bases, with 14 bases left in between. Germline V lookup: CDR1 DFQATT, CDR2 SNEGSKA (reference sequence). The CDR3 extends over 15 amino acids. CDR3 residues: CSARDPRGLHNEQFF. In nucleotides, the CDR3 is TGCAGTGCTAGAGATCCGCGTGGACTCCACAATGAGCAGTTCTTC.

This clonotype has just a few counts. The chain has TRBV27 and TRBJ2-3; TRBD2 aligns across 11 bases. Germline-derived CDR1 and CDR2 are MNHEY and SMNVEV (reference sequence). CDR3 length equals 15 residues. Germline trimming cut 4 bases from V and 13 bases from J; bases unmatched to any gene: 13. The CDR3 DNA reads TGTGCCAGCAGTTCCACCCTAGCGGGGGGCCGCAAGGAGTATTTT. This codes for CASSSTLAGGRKEYF.

This clonotype has more than one count but fewer than ten. The chain recombines TRBV6-1 with TRBJ1-1; unclear D gene. Deletions cut 4 bases from V and 6 bases from J, with 6 bases between. The CDR3 loop spans 11 amino acids. Germline loops: CDR1 MNHNS, CDR2 SASEGT. In DNA, the CDR3 is TGTGCCAGCAGTGCTGGATCTGAAGCTTTCTTT. Its translation is CASSAGSEAFF.

This rearrangement joins TRBV6-1 to TRBJ2-7; D is undetermined. Germline loops: CDR1 MNHNS, CDR2 SASEGT. The CDR3 length is 11 residues. Between the trimmed V and J ends, which lost 10 bases and 3 bases, there was a span of 10 bases. CDR3 residues: CATQPGYEQYF. DNA for the CDR3: TGTGCCACCCAACCCGGCTACGAGCAGTACTTC.

This CDR3 reads CASSQEGGSGLAKNIQYF. The CDR3 DNA sequence: TGTGCCAGCAGCCAAGAAGGTGGTAGCGGCCTAGCCAAAAACATTCAGTACTTC. The chain links TRBV3-1 to TRBJ2-4, with D possibly matching TRBD2 (6 bases). Germline lookup yields CDR1 LGHDT and CDR2 YNNKEL (reference sequence). This CDR3 has 18 amino acids. Trimming cost V 0 bases and J 0 bases, with 15 bases left between them.